This record looks at one T cell receptor (beta chain) sequence and its context. CDR1 MNHEY and CDR2 SVGEGT come from the germline V gene. The CDR3 totals 14 residues. V shed 5 bases, J shed 5 bases, and the junction held 7 bases outside the gene matches. The sample is drawn from a study of blood T cell repertoires in COVID-19. The method was immunoSEQ multiplex PCR; TCRdb's version includes in-frame clones alone and lacks a portion of them. The profile shows 250,000 to 300,000 clones, more than 80% of them singletons. The chain joins TRBV6-2 or TRBV6-3 to TRBJ1-1, with TRBD1 identical over 8 bases. The sample taken for sequencing was PBMCs or T cells enriched from blood (not recorded which). The receptor was derived from a woman between 25 and 40 years old who had recovered from COVID-19. The CDR3 sequence is CASSLTGGWTEAFF. The CDR3 coding sequence is TGTGCCAGCAGTCTAACAGGGGGTTGGACTGAAGCTTTCTTT.